The clone carrying this TCR beta chain was seen more than once but under ten times. The antigen remains unidentified. The data were taken from a study of early T cells in non-severe SARS-CoV-2 infection. Each CDR3 protein gets one entry after TCRdb re-called the 5' RACE reads with MiXCR. The table has about 76,000 distinct CDR3 sequences, around a sixth seen once; the top ten hold roughly 12%. Notes on the study in general: Matches to VDJdb favored anti-spike CD8 responses and missed private and CD4 specificities.

Germline V CDR1 and CDR2: SGHRS, YFSETQ. The V and J ends lost 4 bases and 1 base, in that order; junction bases with no gene match: 5. This CDR3 has 16 amino acids. This TCR was recovered from an adult who was a healthcare worker with PCR-confirmed SARS-CoV-2 infection or an uninfected control (not recorded which). V is TRBV5-1 and J is TRBJ1-1; 12 bases agree with TRBD1. Sequenced material: whole blood. CDR3 in DNA: TGCGCCAGCAGCCCCCAGGGACAGGGGGCGAACACTGAAGCTTTCTTT. Translation gives CASSPQGQGANTEAFF. Complete variable domain (other parts from reference TRBV5-1 and TRBJ1-1): KAGVTQTPRYLIKTRGQQVTLSCSPISGHRSVSWYQQTPGQGLQFLFEYFSETQRNKGNFPGRFSGRQFSNSRSEMNVSTLELGDSALYLCASSPQGQGANTEAFFGQGTRLTVV.